The clone carrying this TCR beta chain has more than one count but fewer than ten. Its antigen is currently unknown. In TCRdb, the 5' RACE reads were re-called with MiXCR into one record per CDR3 protein. The table records 500,000 to 650,000 distinct CDR3 sequences, less than 20% of them present only once. CDR1 and CDR2 from the germline V gene are MNHEY and SVGEGT. V lost 8 bases to trimming and J lost 4 bases, with 24 bases between them. The CDR3 loop spans 17 amino acids. The data belong to a study of T cells after yellow fever vaccination. Study-wide results and caveats: Reappearance after the booster was observed for most primary-vaccination clones (about 95% CD4, over 75% CD8).

The specimen comprised PBMCs, sampled about 5 days after the first yellow fever vaccination. This chain links TRBV6-2 or TRBV6-3 with TRBJ2-1; D may be TRBD1 or TRBD2 (5 bases each). The receptor comes from a man between 18 and 35 years old who received the YFV17D yellow fever vaccine. Here the CDR3 DNA reads TGTGCCAGCTTACTTAGTAGTGGGGGATTTCCTTACAATGAGCAGTTCTTC. Protein sequence: CASLLSSGGFPYNEQFF.